A selection of T cell receptor beta chains follows, all from one sample in a study of shared clonotypes between healthy human individuals. Measured with immunoSEQ multiplex PCR; TCRdb has only the in-frame clones, and not every one. The repertoire includes about 700,000 clones, around 92% of them detected once, and approximately 25% sits in the top ten. Material for sequencing was naive CD8+ T cells sorted from blood. The receptors derive from a man aged 25 to 40 in good health. Both conserved end residues are part of each CDR3. Each record gives: clone size, D gene, J gene, V gene, CDR3 DNA, CDR3 protein. D genes are given only for firm matches. Clone size is not always given. Where it is, it says once, few, many or a class for expanded clones.

NA | TRBD2 | TRBJ2-7 | TRBV5-5 | TGTGCCAGCAGCCTACCTTTAACGGGAGGCTCCTACGAGCAGTACTTC | CASSLPLTGGSYEQYF
NA | NA | TRBJ2-7 | TRBV30 | TGTGCCTGGAGTGTGGGGGATACCTACGAGCAGTACTTC | CAWSVGDTYEQYF
NA | NA | TRBJ2-1 | TRBV27 | TGTGCCAGCAGTGGCGCCAAATACTACAATGAGCAGTTCTTC | CASSGAKYYNEQFF
NA | NA | TRBJ2-5 | TRBV7-9 | TGTGCCAGCAGCTTCGGCTACCTAGAAGAGACCCAGTACTTC | CASSFGYLEETQYF
NA | NA | TRBJ2-7 | TRBV7-9 | TGTGCTAGCAGCTCGGACGCATTCGAGCAGTACTTC | CASSSDAFEQYF
NA | NA | TRBJ1-2 | TRBV5-6 | TGTGCCAGCAACTATTACAATGGACCGACTTATGGCTACACCTTC | CASNYYNGPTYGYTF
NA | NA | TRBJ2-1 | TRBV10-3 | TGTGCCATCAGTGTTGACGAGGCAACCTACAATGAGCAGTTCTTC | CAISVDEATYNEQFF
NA | NA | TRBJ2-2 | TRBV7-9 | TGTGCCAGCAGGCTACATAAGGGACCCAACACCGGGGAGCTGTTTTTT | CASRLHKGPNTGELFF
NA | TRBD2 | TRBJ2-2 | TRBV5-5 | TGTGCCAGCAGCCTCCTAGCGGGGAACACCGGGGAGCTGTTTTTT | CASSLLAGNTGELFF
NA | NA | TRBJ1-1 | TRBV14 | TGTGCCAGCAGCCGACCTCCGGTACCTTCCGGGACACCCCTCACTGAAGCTTTCTTT | CASSRPPVPSGTPLTEAFF
NA | NA | TRBJ2-2 | TRBV6-6 | TGTGCCAGCAGTTACGGTGGGGTGAACACCGGGGAGCTGTTTTTT | CASSYGGVNTGELFF
NA | TRBD2 | TRBJ2-7 | TRBV5-5 | TGTGCCAGCAGCTCCCCGGGACTAGCGAACGAGCAGTACTTC | CASSSPGLANEQYF
once | NA | TRBJ2-7 | TRBV6-1 | TGTGCCAGCAGTGAATTTGCAGGGCAAGGTTACGAGCAGTACTTC | CASSEFAGQGYEQYF
NA | TRBD1 | TRBJ1-1 | TRBV28 | TGTGCCAGCAGTCTCCCGAACTGGACAGGGGGAGCTTTCTTT | CASSLPNWTGGAFF
once | NA | TRBJ1-1 | TRBV6-5 | TGTGCCAGCAGTTACTCAGGGGATGAAGCTTTCTTT | CASSYSGDEAFF
NA | NA | TRBJ1-3 | TRBV29-1 | TGCAGCGTTGATACAGGGTCTGGAAACACCATATATTTT | CSVDTGSGNTIYF
NA | NA | TRBJ2-1 | TRBV9 | TGTGCCAGCAGCGGAACCCCGAACCAGCCCACAGACAATGAGCAGTTCTTC | CASSGTPNQPTDNEQFF
NA | TRBD1 | TRBJ2-1 | TRBV11-3 | TGTGCCAGCAGCTCCAACAGGGGGTACTACAATGAGCAGTTCTTC | CASSSNRGYYNEQFF
NA | TRBD1 | TRBJ2-7 | TRBV11-2 | TGTGCCAGCAGCTCGCGGGGACAGGGGCATGAGGAGCAGTACTTC | CASSSRGQGHEEQYF
NA | NA | TRBJ1-2 | TRBV29-1 | TGCAGCGCCGCCACAGCGGCTGGCTACACCTTC | CSAATAAGYTF
NA | TRBD2 | TRBJ2-2 | TRBV5-1 | TGCGCCAGCAGCTTGGGAGAGACTAGCGTGAGGACCGGGGAGCTGTTTTTT | CASSLGETSVRTGELFF
NA | NA | TRBJ2-1 | TRBV29-1 | TGCAGCGTTCGGCGGAATGAGCAGTTCTTC | CSVRRNEQFF
NA | NA | TRBJ2-7 | TRBV5-6 | TGTGCCAGCAGCTTGGCTTTAGGGGGACGGTACTACGAGCAGTACTTC | CASSLALGGRYYEQYF
NA | NA | TRBJ2-7 | TRBV4-2 | TGTGCCAGCAGTCAGCTGACAGGTTCCTACGAGCAGTACTTC | CASSQLTGSYEQYF
NA | NA | TRBJ1-1 | TRBV5-5 | TGTGCCAGCAGTCTCCCGGTATCTTCTGAAGCTTTCTTT | CASSLPVSSEAFF
NA | NA | TRBJ1-4 | TRBV4-3 | TGCGCCAGCAGCCGGATGGGGTGGTGGATGCCTAATGAAAAACTGTTTTTT | CASSRMGWWMPNEKLFF
NA | TRBD1 | TRBJ2-7 | TRBV27 | TGTGCCAGCAGATACGGGACAGGGCCCTACGAGCAGTACTTC | CASRYGTGPYEQYF
once | NA | TRBJ1-1 | TRBV5-6 | TGTGCCAGCAGCTTAGTAAACGCGCGGGACACTGAAGCTTTCTTT | CASSLVNARDTEAFF
NA | NA | TRBJ2-3 | TRBV6-4 | TGTGCCAGCAGTGAAGGCATCACAGATACGCAGTATTTT | CASSEGITDTQYF
NA | TRBD2 | TRBJ2-2 | TRBV9 | TGTGCCAGCACCCTGGGGGGGGGCACCGGGGAGCTGTTTTTT | CASTLGGGTGELFF
NA | TRBD2 | TRBJ2-2 | TRBV6-5 | TGTGCCAGCAGTGAACCTAGCGGACCCGGGGAGCTGTTTTTT | CASSEPSGPGELFF
NA | TRBD2 | TRBJ2-3 | TRBV9 | TGTGCCAGCAGCGGCCTACTAGCGGGTTCAGATACGCAGTATTTT | CASSGLLAGSDTQYF
NA | NA | TRBJ2-1 | TRBV6-4 | TGTGCCAGCAGTGACGTGCCAGGGTTCTACAATGAGCAGTTCTTC | CASSDVPGFYNEQFF
NA | NA | TRBJ1-1 | TRBV28 | TGTGCCAGCAGCCCCCGTACCGTAAGGGCTGCTAAGAAGAACACTGAAGCTTTCTTT | CASSPRTVRAAKKNTEAFF
NA | NA | TRBJ2-3 | TRBV5-5 | TGTGCCAGCAGCTTGGCCTTCGGTTACACAGATACGCAGTATTTT | CASSLAFGYTDTQYF
NA | NA | TRBJ2-5 | TRBV18 | TGTGCCAGCTCACCTCGCACCCCTCAGAATCAGGAGACCCAGTACTTC | CASSPRTPQNQETQYF
NA | NA | TRBJ2-7 | TRBV15 | TGTGCCACCAGCAGCCATACGGGAGAGAGCTACGAGCAGTACTTC | CATSSHTGESYEQYF
many | TRBD2 | TRBJ2-7 | TRBV7-3 | TGTGCCAGCAGTTTTGACAGCCCCGCGGGGGACGAGCAGTACTTC | CASSFDSPAGDEQYF
NA | TRBD1 | TRBJ2-6 | TRBV5-4 | TGTGCCAGCAGCTTGGCAGCTGGGACAGGGCACTCTGGGGCCAACGTCCTGACTTTC | CASSLAAGTGHSGANVLTF
NA | NA | TRBJ2-2 | TRBV7-2 | TGTGCCAGCAGCCCCCTTGAGATCAAATCGAACACCGGGGAGCTGTTTTTT | CASSPLEIKSNTGELFF
NA | TRBD1 | TRBJ2-4 | TRBV29-1 | TGCAGCGTTGTTTACAGGGGTGAAGCCAAAAACATTCAGTACTTC | CSVVYRGEAKNIQYF
NA | NA | TRBJ2-3 | TRBV18 | TGTGCCAGCTCACCTACAGACACAGATACGCAGTATTTT | CASSPTDTDTQYF
NA | NA | TRBJ2-3 | TRBV6-1 | TGTGCCAGCATCGGCACAGATACGCAGTATTTT | CASIGTDTQYF
NA | TRBD1 | TRBJ2-4 | TRBV6-1 | TGTGCCAGCAGTGAGTACACGGGACAGGGAGACATTCAGTACTTC | CASSEYTGQGDIQYF
NA | TRBD1 | TRBJ1-4 | TRBV28 | TGTGCCAGCAGTATCCGGGACAGGGCTAATGAAAAACTGTTTTTT | CASSIRDRANEKLFF
NA | NA | TRBJ2-7 | TRBV11-2 | TGTGCCAGCAGCTTAGATAATGCAGCCTCCTACGAGCAGTACTTC | CASSLDNAASYEQYF
NA | NA | TRBJ2-7 | TRBV7-9 | TGTGCCAGCAGCTTAGAGGGGAGATCCTACGAGCAGTACTTC | CASSLEGRSYEQYF
NA | NA | TRBJ1-5 | TRBV9 | TGTGCCAGCAGCGTAGGGGAGGCGGTTTATAGCAATCAGCCCCAGCATTTT | CASSVGEAVYSNQPQHF
NA | NA | TRBJ2-7 | TRBV18 | TGTGCCAGCTCACTGGGTCGTGGGCGCATAGACGAGCAGTACTTC | CASSLGRGRIDEQYF
NA | TRBD1 | TRBJ2-7 | TRBV14 | TGTGCCAGCAGCCAAACAGGACAGGGGTCCTACGAGCAGTACTTC | CASSQTGQGSYEQYF
NA | NA | TRBJ2-7 | TRBV4-2 | TGTGCCAGCAGCCAAGTTCTGTGGTACGAGCAGTACTTC | CASSQVLWYEQYF
NA | NA | TRBJ2-7 | TRBV15 | TGTGCCACCAGCAGAGATCACAGGCTCGCGCACAGGGATGCCTACGAGCAGTACTTC | CATSRDHRLAHRDAYEQYF
NA | NA | TRBJ2-1 | TRBV15 | TGTGCCACCAGCAGATCTAGAGGACCGGGCTCCTACAATGAGCAGTTCTTC | CATSRSRGPGSYNEQFF
once | NA | TRBJ2-1 | TRBV4-1 | TGCGCCAGCAGCCAAGATTTTGCGGGGAATGAGCAGTTCTTC | CASSQDFAGNEQFF
NA | TRBD1 | TRBJ2-7 | TRBV5-4 | TGTGCCAGCGGGACAGGGGGCATCACCTACGAGCAGTACTTC | CASGTGGITYEQYF
NA | TRBD2 | TRBJ2-3 | TRBV11-2 | TGTGCCAGCAGCGGGGAGACTAGCGGGAGCACAGATACGCAGTATTTT | CASSGETSGSTDTQYF
NA | TRBD1 | TRBJ2-7 | TRBV5-1 | TGCGCCAGCAGCTACTCACAGGGGAACTACGAGCAGTACTTC | CASSYSQGNYEQYF
NA | NA | TRBJ2-5 | TRBV4-1 | TGCGCCAGCAGCCAAAATCCGACAGGTCAAGAGACCCAGTACTTC | CASSQNPTGQETQYF
NA | TRBD1 | TRBJ1-2 | TRBV6-5 | TGTGCGATTGGACAGGGGGAAGGCTACACCTTC | CAIGQGEGYTF